The 30 T cell receptor beta chains reported below all come from one sample, sequenced in a study of control samples from healthy donors and cancer patients (TCRdb year 2020). Libraries were prepared through the immunoSEQ multiplex PCR assay. TCRdb holds this immuneACCESS table with in-frame rearrangements only. Some clones are missing; in checked studies, unresolved V genes explain under half, and the rest has no known cause. The sample table lists about 6,700 clones, roughly three quarters of them with a count of one. The top ten hold 16% of the sample. Sample: formalin-fixed, paraffin-embedded tissue. The receptors here all came from a male donor with melanoma.

The chain is built from TRBV6-2 or TRBV6-3 and TRBJ1-5; D ambiguous. CDR1 MNHEY and CDR2 SVGEGT come from the germline V gene. This CDR3 has 19 residues. Trimming left V 6 bases short and J 0 bases short, with 24 bases between. This CDR3 is CASSVEDTGLYDSNQPQHF. CDR3 DNA sequence: TGTGCCAGCAGCGTAGAAGACACGGGCCTTTACGATAGCAATCAGCCCCAGCATTTT.

Remarks on this clone: A read error is possible here, since a much larger clone lies one base away. Additional DNA sequences in this sample encode the identical CDR3. The chain combines TRBV7-3 with TRBJ2-1; D gene unclear. Per germline, CDR1 SGHTA and CDR2 FQGTGA. V was clipped by 9 bases and J by 3 bases, with 15 bases between them. CDR3 size: 14 residues. This CDR3 is CASSPTPFYNEQFF. The CDR3 DNA reads as TGTGCCAGTAGCCCGACACCCTTCTACAATGAGCAGTTCTTC. Variable domain in full (rest from reference TRBV7-3 and TRBJ2-1): GAGVSQTPSNKVTEKGKYVELRCDPISGHTALYWYRQSLGQGPEFLIYFQGTGAADDSGLPNDRFFAVRPEGSVSTLKIQRTERGDSAVYLCASSPTPFYNEQFFGPGTRLTVL.

The sample holds a few counts of this clone. The chain couples TRBV6-5 to TRBJ1-2; D may be TRBD1 (5 bases). V was cut by 2 bases and J by 7 bases, with 8 bases left in between. Looked up from germline, CDR1 is MNHEY and CDR2 is SVGAGI. The CDR3 has 12 amino acids. The chain's CDR3 is CASSYVGGGYTF. CDR3 nucleotide sequence: TGTGCCAGCAGTTACGTCGGGGGTGGCTACACCTTC.

This clone occurred a few times. The CDR3 bases are TGTGCCAGCAGTTTAATTGAAGGCTCCTACGAGCAGTACTTC. This encodes CASSLIEGSYEQYF. This rearrangement joins TRBV27 to TRBJ2-7; D is unresolved. The CDR3 length is 14 residues. Germline V gives CDR1 MNHEY, CDR2 SMNVEV (reference sequence). V was shortened by 2 bases and J by 0 bases, with 8 bases between the two germline ends.

This clone was picked up one time. The chain couples TRBV7-9 to TRBJ1-1, with D perhaps matching TRBD1 (5 bases). V lost 0 bases to trimming and J lost 1 base, with 12 bases between them. Germline V lookup: CDR1 SEHNR, CDR2 FQNEAQ (reference sequence). This CDR3 has 16 amino acids. This CDR3 reads CASSLAHNRKNTEAFF. The CDR3 bases are TGTGCCAGCAGCTTAGCGCATAACAGGAAGAACACTGAAGCTTTCTTT.

The V gene is TRBV7-9, the J gene TRBJ1-4, with D tentatively TRBD1 (6 bases). Germline CDR1 reads SEHNR; CDR2 reads FQNEAQ (reference sequence). V lost 4 bases to trimming and J lost 3 bases, with 18 bases between them. The CDR3 has 17 amino acids. The CDR3: CASSSRGTEGANEKLFF. The CDR3 DNA follows: TGTGCCAGCAGCTCAAGGGGGACGGAGGGAGCTAATGAAAAACTGTTTTTT. Full variable domain (remainder filled in from reference TRBV7-9 and TRBJ1-4): DTGVSQNPRHKITKRGQNVTFRCDPISEHNRLYWYRQTLGQGPEFLTYFQNEAQLEKSRLLSDRFSAERPKGSFSTLEIQRTEQGDSAMYLCASSSRGTEGANEKLFFGSGTQLSVL.

This chain links TRBV3-1 (or the pseudogene TRBV3-2) with TRBJ2-5, with D uncertain. Between the trimmed V and J ends, which lost 6 bases and 9 bases, there was a span of 20 bases. Germline V gives CDR1 LGHDT, CDR2 YNNKEL (reference sequence). This CDR3 comprises 14 residues. CDR3 DNA sequence: TGTGCCAGCAGTCATCCCGGGCCCCCTAAGGCCCAGTACTTC. Amino acid sequence: CASSHPGPPKAQYF.

This chain connects TRBV4-3 to TRBJ1-3, with TRBD1 identical over 8 bases. In germline, CDR1 is LGHNA, CDR2 YSLEER. Trimming cost V 3 bases and J 1 base; bases outside gene matches: 2. There are 15 residues in the CDR3. DNA of the CDR3: TGCGCCAGCAGCCACACAGGGGGGTCTGGAAACACCATATATTTT. Its protein is CASSHTGGSGNTIYF.

This clone was seen more than once but under ten times. The chain has TRBV29-1 and TRBJ1-2, with 9 bases lining up with TRBD1. The CDR3 runs to 14 residues. V gave up 1 base and J gave up 9 bases; unmatched junction bases: 9. Germline CDR1 SQVTM, CDR2 ANQGSEA. The CDR3 DNA follows: TGCAGCGTTGAAGGAACCGGGACAGGGAACAGCTACACCTTC. Amino acids: CSVEGTGTGNSYTF.

V gene TRBV2 combines with J gene TRBJ2-1, with 9 bases aligning to TRBD1. V was clipped by 6 bases and J by 13 bases; unmatched bases: 7. Germline V gene lookup returns CDR1 SNHLY and CDR2 FYNNEI. CDR3 length equals 12 residues. The CDR3 bases are TGTGCCAGCAGGAATACAGGGGGCGCCCAGTTCTTC. Protein: CASRNTGGAQFF.

This chain joins TRBV13 and TRBJ1-3, with D possibly matching TRBD1 (5 bases). Germline lookup yields CDR1 PRHDT and CDR2 FYEKMQ (reference sequence). V gave up 3 bases and J gave up 4 bases, with 16 bases separating them. This CDR3 is 16 amino acids long. The CDR3 spells CASSLWTKFSGNTIYF. The CDR3 region has the DNA TGTGCCAGCAGCTTGTGGACAAAATTCTCCGGAAACACCATATATTTT.

The rearrangement uses TRBV11-2 and TRBJ2-5; D is uncertain. CDR3 length equals 12 residues. Germline-derived CDR1 and CDR2 are SGHAT and FQNNGV. The V end was cut by 8 bases, the J end by 0 bases, with 7 bases between. Written as DNA, the CDR3 is TGTGCCAGCGCAGGTTACCAAGAGACCCAGTACTTC. Its translation is CASAGYQETQYF.

The CDR3 DNA reads TGCGCCAGCAGCAAATGGGTCGGTGAAAAACTGTTTTTT. Its protein product is CASSKWVGEKLFF. The chain links TRBV5-1 to TRBJ1-4; D is uncertain. Per the germline V gene, CDR1 is SGHRS and CDR2 is YFSETQ. V was trimmed by 4 bases and J by 7 bases, leaving 11 bases between them. The CDR3 covers 13 residues.

The chain employs TRBV2 and TRBJ2-3, with 10 bases matching TRBD1. CDR1 SNHLY and CDR2 FYNNEI come from the germline V gene. V lost 6 bases, J lost 6 bases, and 6 bases stayed unmatched. The CDR3 totals 14 residues. The CDR3 protein is CASRSGQGMDTQYF. The CDR3 DNA is TGTGCCAGCAGATCGGGACAGGGGATGGATACGCAGTATTTT.

The J gene is TRBJ2-4, the V gene TRBV7-6; 12 bases match TRBD2. After removal of 5 bases from V and 6 bases from J, the junction contained 11 bases not matched to a gene. CDR1 is SGHVS, CDR2 FNYEAQ, per germline. The CDR3 spans 17 residues. The DNA of the CDR3 is TGTGCCAGCAGCCCGTCCCTAGCGGGGGGGCCGGCAAACATTCAGTACTTC. It encodes CASSPSLAGGPANIQYF.

CDR3 nucleotide sequence: TGTGCCAGCAGTTACTACGACAGGGACCCGCAGTATTTT. Amino acid sequence: CASSYYDRDPQYF. The chain links TRBV6-5 to TRBJ2-3; 7 bases are shared with TRBD1. The germline gives CDR1 MNHEY, CDR2 SVGAGI. Trimming cost V 1 base and J 10 bases; bases outside gene matches: 5. The CDR3 is made up of 13 amino acids.

The V call is TRBV3-1 (or the pseudogene TRBV3-2), the J call TRBJ2-1; D perhaps matches TRBD1 (6 bases). CDR1 is LGHDT, CDR2 YNNKEL, per germline (reference sequence). The CDR3 runs to 14 residues. The V and J ends lost 5 bases and 8 bases respectively, with 16 bases between them. This CDR3 reads CASSYRVFGDEQFF. Here the CDR3 DNA reads TGTGCCAGCAGCTACAGGGTTTTCGGCGATGAGCAGTTCTTC.

This chain connects TRBV14 to TRBJ1-1; D might be TRBD1 (5 bases). This CDR3 spans 14 amino acids. With 2 bases removed from V and 3 bases from J, the gap between germline ends came to 10 bases. Germline values: CDR1 SGHDN, CDR2 FVKESK. CDR3 protein: CASSQLGGYTEAFF. The CDR3 coding sequence is TGTGCCAGCAGCCAATTGGGGGGGTACACTGAAGCTTTCTTT. Based on the CDR3 plus reference TRBV14 and TRBJ1-1, the full variable domain is EAGVTQFPSHSVIEKGQTVTLRCDPISGHDNLYWYRRVMGKEIKFLLHFVKESKQDESGMPNNRFLAERTGGTYSTLKVQPAELEDSGVYFCASSQLGGYTEAFFGQGTRLTVV.

The V and J genes are TRBV5-5 and TRBJ2-6, with 9 positions matching TRBD1. The CDR3 totals 18 residues. The V and J ends lost 2 bases and 0 bases, in that order; junction bases with no gene match: 6. Germline V gives CDR1 SGHKS, CDR2 YYEKEE (reference sequence). The CDR3 sequence is CASSFTGGQLSGANVLTF. The CDR3 region has the DNA TGTGCCAGCAGCTTTACAGGGGGCCAGCTCTCTGGGGCCAACGTCCTGACTTTC.

The rearrangement uses TRBV27 and TRBJ2-7, with D possibly TRBD2 on 5 matching bases. The CDR3 loop spans 14 amino acids. In germline, CDR1 is MNHEY, CDR2 SMNVEV (reference sequence). V lost 4 bases to trimming and J lost 2 bases, with 12 bases between them. The CDR3 region is CASSSAGVPYEQYF. The CDR3 nucleotides read TGTGCCAGCAGTTCCGCCGGGGTCCCCTACGAGCAGTACTTC.

The chain carries TRBV6-2 or TRBV6-3 and TRBJ1-5, with 10 nucleotides matching TRBD1. There are 15 residues in the CDR3. The V and J ends lost 8 bases and 7 bases, in that order; junction bases with no gene match: 11. In germline, CDR1 is MNHEY, CDR2 SVGEGT. The CDR3 loop reads CASRPPGQGQQPQHF. CDR3 bases: TGTGCCAGCCGCCCCCCGGGACAGGGGCAACAGCCCCAGCATTTT.

This clone was detected once. The rearrangement joins TRBV11-2 to TRBJ2-6; D perhaps matches TRBD2 (6 bases). Germline CDR1 reads SGHAT; CDR2 reads FQNNGV. The CDR3 is 17 residues long. The germline V and J ends were trimmed by 2 bases and 4 bases, with 15 bases remaining between them. CDR3: CASSLNVGGSGANVLTF. The CDR3 bases are TGTGCCAGCAGCTTAAATGTTGGGGGGTCCGGGGCCAACGTCCTGACTTTC.

The V call is TRBV10-1, the J call TRBJ2-2; D is ambiguous. The CDR3 runs to 13 residues. Germline V gene lookup returns CDR1 WNHNN and CDR2 SYGVQD (reference sequence). V shed 0 bases and J shed 3 bases, with 2 bases lying between them. The CDR3 coding sequence is TGCGCCAGCAGTGAGTCATACACCGGGGAGCTGTTTTTT. Translation gives CASSESYTGELFF.

This clone is medium-sized in the sample. Other DNA sequences from this sample encode an identical CDR3 as well. The gene calls are TRBV7-7 and TRBJ2-5, with D possibly being TRBD2 (6 bases). The CDR3 is 15 residues long. Between the trimmed V and J ends, which lost 1 base and 4 bases, there was a span of 13 bases. The germline CDR1 and CDR2 sequences are SSHAT and FNYEAQ (reference sequence). The CDR3 region is CASSLVGGSGETQYF. Here the CDR3 DNA reads TGTGCCAGCAGCTTAGTTGGAGGGTCAGGAGAGACCCAGTACTTC.

V gene TRBV6-1 combines with J gene TRBJ1-2; no clear D gene. V lost 1 base to trimming and J lost 5 bases, with 8 bases between them. This CDR3 comprises 13 residues. CDR1 is MNHNS and CDR2 is SASEGT in the germline V gene. The CDR3, as DNA: TGTGCCAGCAGTGAAGGTACATATTATGGCTACACCTTC. Translating gives CASSEGTYYGYTF.

The rearrangement joins TRBV13 to TRBJ1-3; 8 bases match TRBD1. V was clipped by 3 bases and J by 8 bases; unmatched bases: 12. In germline, CDR1 is PRHDT, CDR2 FYEKMQ (reference sequence). CDR3 size: 16 residues. DNA for the CDR3: TGTGCCAGCAGCTTGGGACAGGTCGGTGGTACGGACACCATATATTTT. It codes for CASSLGQVGGTDTIYF.

To note about this clone: This CDR3 fails to terminate in the conserved phenylalanine or tryptophan, so it likely reflects a read error. It is unclear where the CDR3 begins or ends on the DNA, so no DNA is shown, and the CDR3 is as TCRdb lists it. The chain uses TRBV28 and TRBJ2-7; the DNA was not used to check the table's D call, TRBD2. The CDR3 is 10 amino acids in total, end residues counted. CDR1 and CDR2 from the germline V gene are MDHEN and SYDVKM. The CDR3 protein is CASSTQPRVD.

The rearrangement links TRBV4-3 to TRBJ2-5; D is tentatively TRBD1 or TRBD2 (5 bases each). This CDR3 has 16 amino acids. Trimming stripped 0 bases from V and 0 bases from J, with 11 bases between. Germline CDR1 reads LGHNA; CDR2 reads YSLEER. For the CDR3, the DNA is TGCGCCAGCAGCCAAGATCCCGGGGCCCACCAAGAGACCCAGTACTTC. Amino acids: CASSQDPGAHQETQYF.

The chain carries TRBV9 and TRBJ2-1, with 7 bases aligning to TRBD2. Trimming removed 2 bases from V and 4 bases from J; junction bases left unmatched: 9. This CDR3 has 16 residues. Germline loops: CDR1 SGDLS, CDR2 YYNGEE. The CDR3 spells CASSVLRGSSYNEQFF. The CDR3 coding sequence is TGTGCCAGCAGCGTTTTACGCGGGAGCAGTTACAATGAGCAGTTCTTC.

A single count supports this clone. CDR3 coding DNA: TGTGCCAGCAGAGGGACACCGAACACTGAAGCTTTCTTT. Amino acid sequence: CASRGTPNTEAFF. This chain connects TRBV27 to TRBJ1-1; D possibly corresponds to TRBD1 (6 bases). Germline V gene sequence: CDR1 MNHEY, CDR2 SMNVEV (reference sequence). V was pared by 6 bases and J by 1 base, with 9 bases between. CDR3 size: 13 residues.